The 14 T cell receptor beta chains given below trace back to one sample, sequenced in a study of blood T cell repertoires in COVID-19. The repertoire was sequenced with immunoSEQ multiplex PCR; TCRdb's copy has only in-frame clones and lacks some. The sample includes more than 80,000 clones, about 82% seen only once; the top ten take around 6.2%. Sequences were obtained from peripheral blood. The receptors come from a man older than 75 with COVID-19, enrolled during active disease.

This chain links TRBV5-1 with TRBJ2-1; TRBD1 aligns across 8 bases. Germline values: CDR1 SGHRS, CDR2 YFSETQ. Trimming cost V 4 bases and J 5 bases; bases outside gene matches: 8. The CDR3 has 15 residues. For the CDR3, the DNA is TGCGCCAGCAGCCCATGGACAGGGTTTAACAATGAGCAGTTCTTC. It yields the protein CASSPWTGFNNEQFF.

This chain uses TRBV3-1 (or the pseudogene TRBV3-2) with TRBJ1-5, with D tentatively TRBD1 (5 bases). V was pared by 1 base and J by 6 bases, with 10 bases between. Germline V gene lookup returns CDR1 LGHDT and CDR2 YNNKEL (reference sequence). The CDR3 consists of 14 residues. The CDR3 here is CASSQGQGSQPQHF. The CDR3 nucleotides are TGTGCCAGCAGCCAAGGGCAGGGAAGTCAGCCCCAGCATTTT.

The genes are TRBV3-1 (or the pseudogene TRBV3-2) and TRBJ2-3, with D perhaps matching TRBD1 (6 bases). There are 14 residues in the CDR3. CDR1 and CDR2 (germline): LGHDT, YNNKEL (reference sequence). The V gene lost 8 bases and the J gene lost 0 bases, with 12 bases spanning the gap. The CDR3 DNA reads TGTGCCAGCTTGGACAGAACTAGCACAGATACGCAGTATTTT. This translates into CASLDRTSTDTQYF.

CDR3 sequence: CASSEIGLAEQYF. The CDR3 region has the DNA TGTGCCAGCAGTGAAATAGGACTAGCCGAGCAGTACTTC. The V gene is TRBV6-1, the J gene TRBJ2-7; 8 nucleotides agree with TRBD2. Germline values: CDR1 MNHNS, CDR2 SASEGT. J gave up 6 bases and V 2 bases, and 3 bases lay outside the gene matches. This CDR3 has 13 residues.

The genes are TRBV19 and TRBJ1-5, with 9 bases aligning to TRBD1. Losses at the gene ends were 6 bases for V and 1 base for J; bases not matched to a gene: 10. The CDR3 runs 17 residues. Germline V lookup: CDR1 LNHDA, CDR2 SQIVND (reference sequence). The CDR3 bases are TGTGCCAGTAGGCCGAGGGGGACAGGGTTCAGCAATCAGCCCCAGCATTTT. Translated: CASRPRGTGFSNQPQHF. Full variable domain (outside the CDR3, taken from reference TRBV19 and TRBJ1-5): DGGITQSPKYLFRKEGQNVTLSCEQNLNHDAMYWYRQDPGQGLRLIYYSQIVNDFQKGDIAEGYSVSREKKESFPLTVTSAQKNPTAFYLCASRPRGTGFSNQPQHFGDGTRLSIL.

V and J are TRBV6-5 and TRBJ2-1; TRBD2 aligns across 9 bases. This CDR3 is built from 15 residues. Germline V gene lookup returns CDR1 MNHEY and CDR2 SVGAGI. The trim removed 6 bases at V and 6 bases at J, leaving 9 bases unmatched. CDR3 loop: CASRGDGLASNEQFF. The CDR3 region has the DNA TGTGCCAGCAGGGGGGACGGACTAGCGAGCAATGAGCAGTTCTTC.

J is TRBJ2-3 and V is TRBV7-9; TRBD2 matches 8 bases. Germline CDR1 SEHNR, CDR2 FQNEAQ (reference sequence). This CDR3 spans 18 amino acids. V gave up 5 bases and J gave up 0 bases; unmatched junction bases: 13. CDR3 in DNA: TGTGCCAGCAGCCTATCCCGTTTTAGCGGGGTTAGCACAGATACGCAGTATTTT. This gives the protein CASSLSRFSGVSTDTQYF.

A few counts support this clone. CDR3 loop: CASGSGTKETQYF. CDR3 coding DNA: TGTGCCAGCGGGTCCGGGACTAAGGAGACCCAGTACTTC. V and J are TRBV6-5 and TRBJ2-5, with 7 bases aligning to TRBD2. V lost 8 bases and J lost 5; bases outside the gene matches: 8. Germline values: CDR1 MNHEY, CDR2 SVGAGI. The CDR3 is made up of 13 amino acids.

V gene TRBV10-1 combines with J gene TRBJ2-1; 12 nucleotides agree with TRBD2. V dropped 5 bases and J dropped 12; count of bases not matched to a gene: 20. The CDR3 is made up of 18 amino acids. Germline V lookup: CDR1 WNHNN, CDR2 SYGVQD (reference sequence). The CDR3 sequence: CASSPTSGRLPHHRGQFF. The CDR3 DNA sequence: TGCGCCAGCAGTCCGACTAGCGGGAGACTTCCACACCACCGAGGGCAGTTCTTC.

Comments on this clone: An end of the junction differs from the germline gene, which may be a read error. The rearrangement joins TRBV27 to TRBJ2-7; 9 bases map to TRBD1. There are 15 residues in the CDR3. Germline CDR1 MNHEY, CDR2 SMNVEV (reference sequence). In DNA form, the CDR3 reads TGTGCCAGCAGTTTATCGGGCGACAGGGGGAGAGTAGAACACTTC. As protein: CASSLSGDRGRVEHF.

The J gene is TRBJ2-5, the V gene TRBV30; 12 bases agree with TRBD2. V gave up 1 base and J gave up 5 bases; unmatched junction bases: 5. Looked up from germline, CDR1 is GTSNPN and CDR2 is SVGIG (reference sequence). The CDR3 runs 15 residues. CDR3 nucleotide sequence: TGTGCCTGGAGTGAGACTAGCGGGAGACTTGAGACCCAGTACTTC. As protein: CAWSETSGRLETQYF.

This sequence joins TRBV7-2 and TRBJ2-7, with TRBD2 identical over 9 bases. The junction had 4 bases not matched to a gene; V was cut back by 1 base and J by 6 bases. CDR1 and CDR2 from the germline V gene are SGHTA and FQGNSA. The CDR3 has 14 residues. The chain's CDR3 is CASSLGGRAVEQYF. In DNA form, the CDR3 reads TGTGCCAGCAGCTTAGGCGGGAGGGCGGTCGAGCAGTACTTC.

J is TRBJ2-1 and V is TRBV2; TRBD2 matches at 8 bases. V shed 5 bases and J 3 bases; nucleotides not matched to a gene: 3. CDR3 size: 14 residues. In germline, CDR1 is SNHLY, CDR2 FYNNEI. This chain's CDR3 is CASSTSGGYNEQFF. DNA for the CDR3: TGTGCCAGCAGTACTAGCGGAGGCTACAATGAGCAGTTCTTC.

A few counts support this clone. This chain connects TRBV27 to TRBJ1-4, with 7 positions matching TRBD1. The CDR3 spans 14 residues. V dropped 6 bases and J dropped 5; count of bases not matched to a gene: 6. Germline assignment: CDR1 MNHEY and CDR2 SMNVEV (reference sequence). Written as DNA, the CDR3 is TGTGCCAGCAGCCCGGGGACAGAGAATGAAAAACTGTTTTTT. This gives the protein CASSPGTENEKLFF. Complete variable domain (other parts from reference TRBV27 and TRBJ1-4): EAQVTQNPRYLITVTGKKLTVTCSQNMNHEYMSWYRQDPGLGLRQIYYSMNVEVTDKGDVPEGYKVSRKEKRNFPLILESPSPNQTSLYFCASSPGTENEKLFFGSGTQLSVL.